Each of the 30 T cell receptor beta chains below was sequenced from the same sample in a study of identical twins. TCRdb reprocessed the 5' RACE reads via MiXCR and lists one record per CDR3 protein. Among roughly 290,000 distinct CDR3 sequences listed, roughly 8.6% were seen once. The sample was also reused in another study, on yellow fever vaccine responses in identical twins.

The sample was memory (CD45RO+) T cells sorted from blood. These receptors all come from a woman aged 18 to 35 in good health.

The rearrangement joins TRBV2 to TRBJ2-1; 9 bases are shared with TRBD2. Germline CDR1 and CDR2: SNHLY and FYNNEI. J gave up 12 bases and V 9 bases, and 21 bases lay outside the gene matches. This CDR3 has 16 residues. The chain's CDR3 is CASQKEGMLAGKGQFF. The CDR3 DNA reads TGTGCCAGTCAAAAAGAAGGGATGCTAGCGGGGAAGGGGCAGTTCTTC. The full variable domain, with the rest looked up from reference TRBV2 and TRBJ2-1, is EPEVTQTPSHQVTQMGQEVILRCVPISNHLYFYWYRQILGQKVEFLVSFYNNEISEKSEIFDDQFSVERPDGSNFTLKIRSTKLEDSAMYFCASQKEGMLAGKGQFFGPGTRLTVL.

In its sample, this clonotype was seen many times. The chain employs TRBV28 and TRBJ2-1, with D perhaps matching TRBD1 (6 bases). Germline-derived CDR1 and CDR2 are MDHEN and SYDVKM. V lost 7 bases, J lost 0 bases, and 19 bases lay in between. The CDR3 runs 17 residues. This CDR3 reads CASTTFVGASSYNEQFF. The DNA for the CDR3 is TGTGCCAGCACCACATTCGTGGGGGCGAGCTCCTACAATGAGCAGTTCTTC. Full variable domain (rest looked up from reference TRBV28 and TRBJ2-1): DVKVTQSSRYLVKRTGEKVFLECVQDMDHENMFWYRQDPGLGLRLIYFSYDVKMKEKGDIPEGYSVSREKKERFSLILESASTNQTSMYLCASTTFVGASSYNEQFFGPGTRLTVL.

The table lists this clonotype with a few counts. The chain uses TRBV4-1 and TRBJ2-7, with TRBD2 identical over 8 bases. The germline CDR1 and CDR2 sequences are MGHRA and YSYEKL. V trimming: 3 bases; J trimming: 2 bases; junction bases outside the gene matches: 6. This CDR3 spans 15 amino acids. The DNA of the CDR3 is TGCGCCAGCAGCCAGGGGACTAGAGGGGCCTACGAGCAGTACGTC. Residues: CASSQGTRGAYEQYV.

This chain joins TRBV4-1 and TRBJ2-3; D gene unclear. V was shortened by 1 base and J by 5 bases, with 10 bases between the two germline ends. The CDR3 totals 14 residues. Germline V CDR1 and CDR2: MGHRA, YSYEKL. CDR3 sequence (DNA): TGCGCCAGCAGCCAAGGGAACCGGCGAGATACGCAGTATTTT. Translation: CASSQGNRRDTQYF.

The table lists this clonotype with many counts. The chain links TRBV28 to TRBJ1-5; D is undetermined. This CDR3 has 15 amino acids. Per germline, CDR1 MDHEN and CDR2 SYDVKM. Trimming removed 0 bases from V and 8 bases from J, with 14 bases in between. The CDR3 region is CASSLWTLANKPQHF. CDR3 bases: TGTGCCAGCAGTTTATGGACCCTGGCAAATAAGCCCCAGCATTTT.

This clonotype came up a few times. The chain uses TRBV12-3 or TRBV12-4 and TRBJ1-5; a weak D match, TRBD1 (5 bases). V lost 7 bases and J 7 bases, leaving 14 bases between the germline ends. The CDR3 contains 13 residues. The CDR3 region has the DNA TGTGCCAGCACTCTGGGGGGTAGCCAGCCCCAGCATTTT. As protein: CASTLGGSQPQHF.

This chain uses TRBV6-4 with TRBJ2-2, with 10 bases lining up with TRBD1. The CDR3 consists of 15 residues. Germline trimming cut 4 bases from V and 7 bases from J; bases unmatched to any gene: 6. The germline CDR1 and CDR2 sequences are MRHNA and SNTAGT. The chain's CDR3 is CASSAGTGVLGELFF. In DNA, the CDR3 is TGTGCCAGCAGTGCCGGGACAGGGGTGCTCGGGGAGCTGTTTTTT.

This clonotype was seen only a few times. The J gene is TRBJ2-5, the V gene TRBV3-1; TRBD2 matches at 10 bases. Germline V lookup: CDR1 LGHDT, CDR2 YNNKEL (reference sequence). Trimming at V came to 4 bases and at J to 0 bases, leaving 14 bases not matched to a gene. CDR3 size: 19 residues. In DNA form, the CDR3 reads TGTGCCAGCAGCCCTGGGACTAGCGCAGACTTGGGGTACCAAGAGACCCAGTACTTC. Protein sequence: CASSPGTSADLGYQETQYF.

As for this clonotype: A read error is possible here, since a much larger clone lies one base away. The chain recombines TRBV24-1 with TRBJ2-1; D might be TRBD1 (6 bases). Germline V lookup: CDR1 KGHDR, CDR2 SFDVKD. Trimming took off 9 bases at V and 8 bases at J, with 16 bases between the two ends. The CDR3 consists of 13 residues. CDR3 DNA sequence: TGTGCCACCTCGAGGGGCCCAGGGGATGAGCAGTTCTTC. Translation: CATSRGPGDEQFF.

The V call is TRBV5-1, the J call TRBJ2-1; D is perhaps TRBD1 (5 bases). The CDR3 sequence is 13 residues long. Deletions cut 0 bases from V and 8 bases from J, with 9 bases between. Germline V gene sequence: CDR1 SGHRS, CDR2 YFSETQ. This chain's CDR3 is CASSLGQGDEQFF. In DNA form, the CDR3 reads TGCGCCAGCAGCTTGGGCCAAGGGGATGAGCAGTTCTTC. The full variable domain, rest sourced from reference TRBV5-1 and TRBJ2-1, is KAGVTQTPRYLIKTRGQQVTLSCSPISGHRSVSWYQQTPGQGLQFLFEYFSETQRNKGNFPGRFSGRQFSNSRSEMNVSTLELGDSALYLCASSLGQGDEQFFGPGTRLTVL.

This clonotype was picked up many times. The gene calls are TRBV20-1 and TRBJ1-1; D not certain. V was trimmed by 7 bases and J by 4 bases, leaving 16 bases between them. The germline V gene has CDR1 DFQATT and CDR2 SNEGSKA (reference sequence). The CDR3 consists of 13 residues. CDR3 amino acids: CSVSTSKVTEAFF. The CDR3 DNA sequence: TGCAGTGTCTCGACGAGCAAGGTCACTGAAGCTTTCTTT.

CDR3 region: CASSPYGPMGTSGSSYNEQFF. For the CDR3, the DNA is TGTGCCAGCAGCCCCTATGGTCCCATGGGGACTAGCGGGAGCTCCTACAATGAGCAGTTCTTC. This chain joins TRBV28 and TRBJ2-1; 14 bases match TRBD2. This CDR3 is built from 21 residues. J gave up 0 bases and V 6 bases, and 16 bases lay outside the gene matches. Germline values: CDR1 MDHEN, CDR2 SYDVKM.

This clonotype was recorded many times. The CDR3 DNA follows: TGCGCCAGTTGTGATCGGTCCGGGGAGCTGTTTTTT. Translated, it gives CASCDRSGELFF. The chain employs TRBV5-1 and TRBJ2-2, with D unresolved. The germline V gene has CDR1 SGHRS and CDR2 YFSETQ. This CDR3 comprises 12 residues. Between the trimmed V and J ends, which lost 8 bases and 6 bases, there was a span of 11 bases.

This clonotype came up many times. The chain combines TRBV5-5 with TRBJ2-1, with 8 bases aligning to TRBD2. CDR1 is SGHKS and CDR2 is YYEKEE in the germline V gene (reference sequence). CDR3 length: 16 residues. Trimming removed 0 bases from V and 4 bases from J; junction bases left unmatched: 6. The CDR3: CASSLGLAMEYNEQFF. CDR3 DNA sequence: TGTGCCAGCAGCTTGGGACTAGCGATGGAATACAATGAGCAGTTCTTC.

V gene TRBV15 combines with J gene TRBJ2-5; 7 bases match TRBD2. Germline trimming cut 3 bases from V and 5 bases from J; bases unmatched to any gene: 12. Germline CDR1 is LNHNV and CDR2 is YYDKDF (reference sequence). The CDR3 has 16 residues. For the CDR3, the DNA is TGTGCCACCAGCAGCTTAACAAAGGGAGGGTTGGAGACCCAGTACTTC. It codes for CATSSLTKGGLETQYF.

The rearrangement joins TRBV7-2 to TRBJ2-7, with 7 bases aligning to TRBD1. Germline CDR1 and CDR2: SGHTA and FQGNSA. This CDR3 contains 14 residues. Unmatched junction bases numbered 5, after V lost 3 bases and J lost 3 bases. The CDR3 sequence is CASSFRTGVYEQYV. DNA for the CDR3: TGTGCCAGCAGCTTTAGGACAGGAGTCTACGAGCAGTACGTC.

The gene calls are TRBV18 and TRBJ2-1, with 11 bases that match TRBD2. The CDR3 runs to 17 residues. Trimming took 4 bases from V and 2 from J; bases not matched to a gene: 7. Looked up from germline, CDR1 is KGHSH and CDR2 is LQKENI. The CDR3 nucleotides read TGTGCCAGCTCACAACCGGGACTAGCGGAGACCTACAATGAGCAGTTCTTC. This encodes CASSQPGLAETYNEQFF. Filled out from reference TRBV18 and TRBJ2-1, the complete variable domain reads NAGVMQNPRHLVRRRGQEARLRCSPMKGHSHVYWYRQLPEEGLKFMVYLQKENIIDESGMPKERFSAEFPKEGPSILRIQQVVRGDSAAYFCASSQPGLAETYNEQFFGPGTRLTVL.

Ten or more counts support this clonotype. V usage is TRBV5-1 and J usage is TRBJ1-6; TRBD1 matches at 8 bases. Germline assignment: CDR1 SGHRS and CDR2 YFSETQ. CDR3 size: 14 residues. The V segment lost 4 bases and the J segment 13 bases; nucleotides outside the gene matches: 10. The CDR3 is CASSPREDRGPLHF. CDR3 bases: TGCGCCAGCAGCCCTCGAGAAGACAGGGGCCCCCTCCACTTT.

The sample holds many counts of this clonotype. The chain combines TRBV11-2 with TRBJ2-5; a weak D match, TRBD1 (7 bases). Per the germline V gene, CDR1 is SGHAT and CDR2 is FQNNGV. V dropped 0 bases and J dropped 1 base, with 9 bases sitting between them. CDR3 length: 15 residues. DNA of the CDR3: TGTGCCAGCAGCTTAGACAGGGGGGCCCAAGAGACCCAGTACTTC. It is translated as CASSLDRGAQETQYF.

This chain's CDR3 is CASSIVDPTATQYF. For the CDR3, the DNA is TGTGCCAGTAGTATCGTGGACCCTACGGCTACGCAGTATTTT. The J gene is TRBJ2-3, the V gene TRBV19; D is undetermined. V was cut by 3 bases and J by 8 bases, with 15 bases left in between. This CDR3 is 14 amino acids long. CDR1 and CDR2 (germline): LNHDA, SQIVND (reference sequence).

This clonotype occurred a few times. The rearrangement joins TRBV6-5 to TRBJ1-3, with D perhaps matching TRBD1 (6 bases). This CDR3 contains 17 residues. Germline V gives CDR1 MNHEY, CDR2 SVGAGI. The V end was cut by 0 bases, the J end by 0 bases, with 12 bases between. CDR3: CASSYSGTIYSGNTIYF. CDR3 nucleotides: TGTGCCAGCAGTTACTCCGGGACAATATACTCTGGAAACACCATATATTTT.

This clonotype came up a few times. The chain uses TRBV28 and TRBJ2-3; D gene unclear. With 10 bases removed from V and 0 bases from J, the gap between germline ends came to 14 bases. The CDR3 is 14 amino acids. Germline V gene data show CDR1 as MDHEN and CDR2 as SYDVKM. Here the CDR3 reads CATEDRYSTDTQYF. The CDR3 nucleotides are TGTGCCACCGAGGACCGATATAGCACAGATACGCAGTATTTT.

In its sample, this clonotype was seen a few times. V gene TRBV10-2 combines with J gene TRBJ1-1; 8 nucleotides align to TRBD1. The V gene's germline CDR1 is WSHSY and CDR2 SAAADI. The CDR3 is 13 residues long. The V gene end was trimmed by 6 bases and the J gene end by 5 bases; junction bases not matched to a gene: 5. CDR3 coding DNA: TGCGCCAGCAGAGTACAGGGGGTAACTGAAGCTTTCTTT. This encodes CASRVQGVTEAFF.

This clonotype showed up many times. The gene calls are TRBV12-3 or TRBV12-4 and TRBJ1-1; 9 nucleotides match TRBD1. The ends lost 6 bases at V and 4 bases at J; junction bases unmatched: 6. This CDR3 comprises 14 residues. CDR3 in DNA: TGTGCCAGCAGGATAGACAGGGGGGTCACTGAAGCTTTCTTT. Translation gives CASRIDRGVTEAFF.

The chain recombines TRBV10-3 with TRBJ2-3; TRBD2 agrees at 9 bases. The CDR3 contains 15 residues. Germline loops: CDR1 ENHRY, CDR2 SYGVKD. V was clipped by 5 bases and J by 2 bases; unmatched bases: 5. CDR3 protein: CAISNPSGNTDTQYF. CDR3 nucleotides: TGTGCCATCAGTAACCCTAGCGGGAACACAGATACGCAGTATTTT.

The genes are TRBV23-1 and TRBJ2-7; the D gene is possibly TRBD1 (6 bases). TRBV23-1 is assigned to the ORF class and has an uncertain function. This CDR3 is built from 18 residues. Trimming took off 6 bases at V and 1 base at J, with 25 bases between the two ends. CDR3: CASSLGNNRDINSYEQYV. The DNA of the CDR3 is TGCGCCAGCAGCCTGGGGAATAACCGGGACATAAATTCCTACGAGCAGTACGTC.

V usage is TRBV27 and J usage is TRBJ2-4, with D perhaps matching TRBD1 (5 bases). The CDR3 runs 15 residues. Germline CDR1 and CDR2: MNHEY and SMNVEV (reference sequence). Trimming stripped 4 bases from V and 4 bases from J, with 14 bases between. DNA for the CDR3: TGTGCCAGCAGTTCTGGCCAGGGCGTAAAAAACATTCAGTACTTC. Residues: CASSSGQGVKNIQYF.

This clonotype has more than one count but fewer than ten. V gene TRBV24-1 combines with J gene TRBJ1-5, with 8 bases aligning to TRBD1. The J segment lost 1 base and the V segment lost 9 bases, leaving 4 bases of the junction unmatched. CDR3 length: 14 amino acids. The germline gives CDR1 KGHDR, CDR2 SFDVKD. The CDR3 DNA reads as TGTGCCACCCAGGGGGCGGGGAGCAATCAGCCCCAGCATTTT. Translated: CATQGAGSNQPQHF.

There are a few counts of this clonotype. This rearrangement joins TRBV2 to TRBJ1-2; maybe TRBD1 (6 bases). Germline V CDR1 and CDR2: SNHLY, FYNNEI. Trimming shortened V by 7 bases and J by 4 bases, and 10 bases separated the two germline ends. The CDR3 spans 12 residues. The CDR3 protein is CASTQGIYGYTF. The CDR3 nucleotides read TGTGCCAGCACCCAGGGGATCTATGGCTACACCTTC. Using reference TRBV2 and TRBJ1-2 for the parts outside the CDR3, the full variable domain is EPEVTQTPSHQVTQMGQEVILRCVPISNHLYFYWYRQILGQKVEFLVSFYNNEISEKSEIFDDQFSVERPDGSNFTLKIRSTKLEDSAMYFCASTQGIYGYTFGSGTRLTVV.

This clonotype turned up a few times. In DNA, the CDR3 is TGCGCCAGCAGCCAACTAGACCTGGGGTTCTCTAATTCACCCCTCCACTTT. It codes for CASSQLDLGFSNSPLHF. J is TRBJ1-6 and V is TRBV4-1; no firm D call. Per germline, CDR1 MGHRA and CDR2 YSYEKL. V lost 2 bases to trimming and J lost 6 bases, with 17 bases between them. The CDR3 contains 17 residues.